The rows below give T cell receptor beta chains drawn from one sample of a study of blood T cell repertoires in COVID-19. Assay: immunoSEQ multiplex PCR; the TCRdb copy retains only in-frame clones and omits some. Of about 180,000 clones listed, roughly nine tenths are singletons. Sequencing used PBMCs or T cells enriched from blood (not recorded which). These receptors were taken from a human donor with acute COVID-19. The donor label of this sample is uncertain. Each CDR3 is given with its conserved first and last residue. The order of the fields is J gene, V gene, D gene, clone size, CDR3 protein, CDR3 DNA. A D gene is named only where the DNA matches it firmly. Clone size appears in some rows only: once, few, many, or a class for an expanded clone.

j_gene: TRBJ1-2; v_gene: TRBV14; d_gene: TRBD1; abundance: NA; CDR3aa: CASSLTGTASFYGYTF; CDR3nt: TGTGCCAGCAGCCTAACGGGGACAGCCTCTTTCTATGGCTACACCTTC
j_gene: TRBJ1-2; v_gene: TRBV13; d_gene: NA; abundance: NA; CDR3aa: CASNFRGGYGYTF; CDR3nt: TGTGCCAGCAACTTCAGGGGTGGCTATGGCTACACCTTC
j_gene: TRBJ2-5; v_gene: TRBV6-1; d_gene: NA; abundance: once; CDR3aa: CASREVLQETQYF; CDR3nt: TGTGCCAGCAGGGAAGTACTACAAGAGACCCAGTACTTC
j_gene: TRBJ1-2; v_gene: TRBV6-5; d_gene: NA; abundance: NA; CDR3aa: CASSDLTVVGYTF; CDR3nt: TGTGCCAGCAGCGACTTAACGGTGGTTGGCTACACCTTC
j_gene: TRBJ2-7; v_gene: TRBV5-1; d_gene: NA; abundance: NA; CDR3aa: CASSLGSNRDEQYF; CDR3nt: TGCGCCAGCAGCTTGGGAAGCAATCGGGACGAGCAGTACTTC
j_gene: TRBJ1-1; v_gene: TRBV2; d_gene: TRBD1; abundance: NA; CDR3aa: CASRTGTGATEAFF; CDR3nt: TGTGCCAGCAGAACAGGAACAGGGGCCACTGAAGCTTTCTTT
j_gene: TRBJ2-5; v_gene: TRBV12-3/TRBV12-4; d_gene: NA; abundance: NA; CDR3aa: CASTPGLQETQYF; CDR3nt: TGTGCCAGCACCCCGGGACTCCAAGAGACCCAGTACTTC
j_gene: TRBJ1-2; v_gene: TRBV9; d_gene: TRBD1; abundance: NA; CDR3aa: CASSVVCGTGGVGYTF; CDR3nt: TGTGCCAGCAGCGTAGTCTGTGGGACAGGGGGCGTTGGCTACACCTTC
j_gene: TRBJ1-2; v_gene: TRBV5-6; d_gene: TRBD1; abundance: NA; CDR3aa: CASSQLTGGATNTF; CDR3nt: TGTGCCAGCAGCCAACTTACAGGGGGCGCGACAAACACCTTC
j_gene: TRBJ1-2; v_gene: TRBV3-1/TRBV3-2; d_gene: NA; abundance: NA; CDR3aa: CASRAGGADYGYTF; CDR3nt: TGTGCCAGCAGGGCGGGGGGCGCAGACTATGGCTACACCTTC
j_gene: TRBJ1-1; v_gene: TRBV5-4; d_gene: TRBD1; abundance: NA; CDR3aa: CASSSGTGLNTEAFF; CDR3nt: TGTGCCAGCAGCTCCGGGACAGGGCTGAACACTGAAGCTTTCTTT
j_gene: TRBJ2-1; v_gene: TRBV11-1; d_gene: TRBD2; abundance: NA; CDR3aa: CASSLGTSSYNEQFF; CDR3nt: TGTGCCAGCAGCTTGGGGACTAGCTCCTACAATGAGCAGTTCTTC
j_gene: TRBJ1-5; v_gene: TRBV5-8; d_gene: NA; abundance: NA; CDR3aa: CASSLNRDTINQPQHF; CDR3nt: TGTGCCAGCAGCCTAAACCGGGACACCATCAATCAGCCCCAGCATTTT
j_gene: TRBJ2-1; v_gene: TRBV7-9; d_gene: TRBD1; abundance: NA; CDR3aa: CASRTGKRNEQFF; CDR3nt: TGTGCCTCTCGGACAGGGAAGAGGAATGAGCAGTTCTTC
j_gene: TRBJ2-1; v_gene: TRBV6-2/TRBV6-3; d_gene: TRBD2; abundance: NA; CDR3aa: CASRPPGLAGGHEQFF; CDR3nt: TGTGCCAGCAGGCCTCCGGGACTAGCGGGGGGGCATGAGCAGTTCTTC
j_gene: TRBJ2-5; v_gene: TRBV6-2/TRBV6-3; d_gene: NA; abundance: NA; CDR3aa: CASSSDRGDQETQYF; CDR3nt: TGTGCCAGCAGTTCAGATCGAGGTGATCAAGAGACCCAGTACTTC
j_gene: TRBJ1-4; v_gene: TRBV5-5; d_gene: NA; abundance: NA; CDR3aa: CASSGGLNEKLFF; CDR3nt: TGTGCCAGCAGTGGCGGACTTAATGAAAAACTGTTTTTT
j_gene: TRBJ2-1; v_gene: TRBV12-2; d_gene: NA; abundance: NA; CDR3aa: CASRLARGAPQFF; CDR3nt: TGTGCAAGTCGCTTAGCGAGAGGAGCGCCGCAGTTCTTC
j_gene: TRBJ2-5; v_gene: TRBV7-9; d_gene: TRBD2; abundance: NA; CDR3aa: CASSLSGGGQETQYF; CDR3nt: TGTGCCAGCAGCTTATCAGGCGGGGGACAAGAGACCCAGTACTTC
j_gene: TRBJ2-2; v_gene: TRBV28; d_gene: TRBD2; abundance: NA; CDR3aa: CASDRPGGAGELFF; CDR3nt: TGTGCCAGCGACAGACCGGGGGGGGCCGGGGAGCTGTTTTTT
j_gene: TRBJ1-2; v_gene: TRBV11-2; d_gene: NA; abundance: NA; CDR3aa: CASSLMGALGYTF; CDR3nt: TGTGCCAGCAGCTTAATGGGGGCGCTTGGCTACACCTTC
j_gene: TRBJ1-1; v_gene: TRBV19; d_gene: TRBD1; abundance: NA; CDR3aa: CASRVQGARNTEAFF; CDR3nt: TGTGCCAGTAGGGTCCAGGGGGCTAGGAACACTGAAGCTTTCTTT
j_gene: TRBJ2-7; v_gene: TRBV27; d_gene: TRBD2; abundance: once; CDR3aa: CASSFREGPYEQYF; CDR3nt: TGTGCCAGCAGTTTTAGGGAGGGGCCCTACGAGCAGTACTTC
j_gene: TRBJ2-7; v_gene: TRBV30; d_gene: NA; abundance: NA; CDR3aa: CAWSVPRGKGSYEQYF; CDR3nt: TGTGCCTGGAGTGTACCTAGGGGGAAAGGGTCCTACGAGCAGTACTTC
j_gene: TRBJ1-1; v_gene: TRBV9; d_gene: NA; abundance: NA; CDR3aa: CASSVDQASQGTEAFF; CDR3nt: TGTGCCAGCAGCGTAGATCAGGCCTCGCAGGGCACTGAAGCTTTCTTT
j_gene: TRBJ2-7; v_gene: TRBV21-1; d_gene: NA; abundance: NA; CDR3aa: CASSNSGTGVYEQYF; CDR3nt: TGTGCCAGCAGCAATTCCGGGACAGGGGTCTACGAGCAGTACTTC
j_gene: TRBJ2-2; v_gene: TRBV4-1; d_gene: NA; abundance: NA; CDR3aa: CASSQSPRENTGELFF; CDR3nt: TGCGCCAGCAGCCAAAGTCCCAGGGAGAACACCGGGGAGCTGTTTTTT
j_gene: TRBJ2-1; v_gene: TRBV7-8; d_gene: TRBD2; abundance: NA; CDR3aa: CASSQGLAGSRRYNEQFF; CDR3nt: TGTGCCAGCAGCCAGGGACTAGCGGGGAGTCGTCGATACAATGAGCAGTTCTTC
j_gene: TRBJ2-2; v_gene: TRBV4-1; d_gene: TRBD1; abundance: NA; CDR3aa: CASSQDPGGPGELFF; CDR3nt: TGCGCCAGCAGCCAAGATCCAGGGGGCCCCGGGGAGCTGTTTTTT
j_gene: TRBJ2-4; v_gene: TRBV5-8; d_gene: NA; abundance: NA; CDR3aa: CASSLSVGRAGIQYF; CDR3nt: TGTGCCAGCAGCTTATCGGTGGGTAGGGCGGGCATTCAGTACTTC
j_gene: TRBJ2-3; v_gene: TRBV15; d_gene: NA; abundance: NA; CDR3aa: CATSIPIGGDTQYF; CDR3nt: TGTGCCACCAGCATCCCTATCGGTGGAGATACGCAGTATTTT
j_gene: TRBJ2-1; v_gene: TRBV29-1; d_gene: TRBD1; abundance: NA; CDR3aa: CSVDFPGQFYNEQFF; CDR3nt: TGCAGCGTTGATTTTCCGGGACAGTTCTACAATGAGCAGTTCTTC
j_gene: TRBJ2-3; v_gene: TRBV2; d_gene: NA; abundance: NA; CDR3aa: CASSPSRGPTDTQYF; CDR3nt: TGTGCCAGCAGTCCCAGTAGGGGCCCCACAGATACGCAGTATTTT
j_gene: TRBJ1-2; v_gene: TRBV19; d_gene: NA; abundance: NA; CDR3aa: CASSPGSLIFYGYTF; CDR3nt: TGTGCCAGTAGTCCCGGGTCCCTAATTTTCTATGGCTACACCTTC
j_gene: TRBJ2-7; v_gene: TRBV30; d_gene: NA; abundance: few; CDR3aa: CAWSALTGREQYF; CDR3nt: TGTGCCTGGAGTGCCCTGACAGGGAGGGAGCAGTACTTC
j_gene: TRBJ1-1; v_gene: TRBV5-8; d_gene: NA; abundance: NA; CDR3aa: CASSSRQTNTEAFF; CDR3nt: TGTGCCAGCAGCTCCCGACAGACGAACACTGAAGCTTTCTTT
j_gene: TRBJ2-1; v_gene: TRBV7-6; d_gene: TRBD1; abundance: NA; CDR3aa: CASSLAGTGFNEQFF; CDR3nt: TGTGCCAGCAGCCTAGCCGGGACAGGATTCAATGAGCAGTTCTTC
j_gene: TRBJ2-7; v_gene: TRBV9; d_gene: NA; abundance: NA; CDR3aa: CASSGRQNEQYF; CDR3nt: TGTGCCAGCAGCGGACGACAGAACGAGCAGTACTTC
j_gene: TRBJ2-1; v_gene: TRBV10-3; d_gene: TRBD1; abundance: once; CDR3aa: CAISGSRDRVYNEQFF; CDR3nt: TGTGCCATCAGTGGTAGCCGGGACAGGGTCTACAATGAGCAGTTCTTC
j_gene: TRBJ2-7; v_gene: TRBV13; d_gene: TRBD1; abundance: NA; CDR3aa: CASSPGQGISYEQYF; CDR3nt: TGTGCCAGCAGCCCGGGACAGGGCATCTCTTACGAGCAGTACTTC
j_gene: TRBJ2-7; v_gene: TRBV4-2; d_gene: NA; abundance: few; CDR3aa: CASSQDRWGGVGYEQYF; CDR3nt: TGTGCCAGCAGCCAAGATCGGTGGGGCGGGGTTGGTTACGAGCAGTACTTC
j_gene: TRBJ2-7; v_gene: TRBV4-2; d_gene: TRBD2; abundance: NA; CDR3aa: CASSQERGDYEQYF; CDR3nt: TGTGCCAGCAGCCAAGAACGGGGGGACTACGAGCAGTACTTC
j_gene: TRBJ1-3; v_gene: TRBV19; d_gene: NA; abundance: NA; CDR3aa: CASSDGQRSGNTIYF; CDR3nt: TGTGCCAGTAGCGACGGACAGCGCTCTGGAAACACCATATATTTT
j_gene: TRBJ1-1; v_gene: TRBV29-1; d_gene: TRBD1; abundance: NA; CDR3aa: CSVGTGPEAFF; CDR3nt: TGCAGCGTGGGGACAGGGCCTGAAGCTTTCTTT
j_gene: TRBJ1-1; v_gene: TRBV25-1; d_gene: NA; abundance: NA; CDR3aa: CASSEATGLTEAFF; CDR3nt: TGTGCCAGCAGTGAAGCCACAGGGTTAACTGAAGCTTTCTTT
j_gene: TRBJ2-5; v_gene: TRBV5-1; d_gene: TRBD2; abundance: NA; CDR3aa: CASSLDRAGTSGQETQYF; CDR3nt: TGCGCCAGCAGCTTGGACAGGGCCGGGACTAGCGGCCAAGAGACCCAGTACTTC
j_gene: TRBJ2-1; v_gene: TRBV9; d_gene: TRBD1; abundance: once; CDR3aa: CASSPRTGQGSYNEQFF; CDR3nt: TGTGCCAGCAGCCCGCGAACGGGACAGGGCTCCTACAATGAGCAGTTCTTC
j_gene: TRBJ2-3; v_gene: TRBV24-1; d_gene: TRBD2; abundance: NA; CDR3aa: CATGQRGGPDTQYF; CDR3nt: TGTGCCACCGGGCAGCGGGGGGGTCCCGATACGCAGTATTTT
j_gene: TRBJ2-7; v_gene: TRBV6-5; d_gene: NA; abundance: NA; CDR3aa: CASSYTESYEQYF; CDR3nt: TGTGCCAGCAGTTACACGGAGTCCTACGAGCAGTACTTC
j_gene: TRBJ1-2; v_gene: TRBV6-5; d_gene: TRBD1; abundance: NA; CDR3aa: CASSRTGAGGYTF; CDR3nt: TGTGCCAGCAGCCGAACAGGGGCGGGTGGCTACACCTTC
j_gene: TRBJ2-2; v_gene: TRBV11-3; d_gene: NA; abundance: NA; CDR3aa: CASSPGNKNTGELFF; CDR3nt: TGTGCCAGCAGCCCGGGGAACAAGAACACCGGGGAGCTGTTTTTT
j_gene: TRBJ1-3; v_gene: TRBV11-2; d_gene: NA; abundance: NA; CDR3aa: CASSPYQGSGNTIYF; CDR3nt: TGTGCCAGCAGCCCGTACCAGGGGTCTGGAAACACCATATATTTT
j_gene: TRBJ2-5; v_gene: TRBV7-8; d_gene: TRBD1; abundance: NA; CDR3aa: CASSLAGGLGETQYF; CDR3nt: TGTGCCAGCAGCTTAGCAGGGGGCTTAGGAGAGACCCAGTACTTC
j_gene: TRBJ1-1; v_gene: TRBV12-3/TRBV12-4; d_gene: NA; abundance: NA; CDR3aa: CASSRVRDTEAFF; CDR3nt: TGTGCCAGCAGTCGGGTCAGAGACACTGAAGCTTTCTTT
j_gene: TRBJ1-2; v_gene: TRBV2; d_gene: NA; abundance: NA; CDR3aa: CASSTRDYGYTF; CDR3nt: TGTGCCAGCAGTACCAGGGACTATGGCTACACCTTC
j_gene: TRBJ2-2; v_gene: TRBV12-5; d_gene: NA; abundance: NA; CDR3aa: CASGLIAGSWVGELFF; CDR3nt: TGTGCTAGTGGTTTGATTGCTGGTAGCTGGGTCGGGGAGCTGTTTTTT
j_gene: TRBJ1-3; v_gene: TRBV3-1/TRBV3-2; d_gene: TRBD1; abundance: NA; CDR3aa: CASSQGQGRSGNTIYF; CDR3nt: TGTGCCAGCAGCCAAGGACAGGGTAGATCTGGAAACACCATATATTTT
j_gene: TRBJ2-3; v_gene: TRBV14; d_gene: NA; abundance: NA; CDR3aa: CATSMAFTDTQYF; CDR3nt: TGTGCCACGTCGATGGCATTCACAGATACGCAGTATTTT
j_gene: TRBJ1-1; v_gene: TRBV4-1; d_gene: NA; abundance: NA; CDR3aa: CASSLPGGTEAFF; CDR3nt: TGCGCCAGCAGCCTCCCCGGGGGCACTGAAGCTTTCTTT